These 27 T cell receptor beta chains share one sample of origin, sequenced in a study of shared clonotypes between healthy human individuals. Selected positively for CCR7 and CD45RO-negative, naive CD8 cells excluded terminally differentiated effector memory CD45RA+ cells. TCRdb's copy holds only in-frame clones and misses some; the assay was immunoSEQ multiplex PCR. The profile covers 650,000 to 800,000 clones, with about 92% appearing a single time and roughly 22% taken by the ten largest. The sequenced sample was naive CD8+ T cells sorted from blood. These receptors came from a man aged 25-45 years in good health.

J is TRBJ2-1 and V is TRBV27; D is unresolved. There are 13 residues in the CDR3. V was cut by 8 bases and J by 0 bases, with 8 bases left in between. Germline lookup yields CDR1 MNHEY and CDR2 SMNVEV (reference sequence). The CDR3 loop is CASWASSYNEQFF. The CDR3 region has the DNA TGTGCCAGCTGGGCCAGCTCCTACAATGAGCAGTTCTTC.

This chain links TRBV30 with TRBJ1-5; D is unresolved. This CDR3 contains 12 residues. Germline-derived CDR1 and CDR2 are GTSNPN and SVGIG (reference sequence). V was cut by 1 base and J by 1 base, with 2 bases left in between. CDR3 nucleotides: TGTGCCTGGAGTGAGAGCAATCAGCCCCAGCATTTT. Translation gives CAWSESNQPQHF.

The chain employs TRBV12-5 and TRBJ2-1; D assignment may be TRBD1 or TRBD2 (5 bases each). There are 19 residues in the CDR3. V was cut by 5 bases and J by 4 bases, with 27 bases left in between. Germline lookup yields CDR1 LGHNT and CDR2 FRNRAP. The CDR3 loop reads CASGIGGLGPLVSYNEQFF. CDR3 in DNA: TGTGCTAGTGGTATTGGCGGATTGGGACCCCTGGTATCATACAATGAGCAGTTCTTC.

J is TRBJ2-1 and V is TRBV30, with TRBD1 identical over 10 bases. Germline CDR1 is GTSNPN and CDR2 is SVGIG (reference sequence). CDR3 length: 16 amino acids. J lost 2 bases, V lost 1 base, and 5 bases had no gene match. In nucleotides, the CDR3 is TGTGCCTGGAGTGATGGGACAGGGGACCCCTACAATGAGCAGTTCTTC. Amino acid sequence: CAWSDGTGDPYNEQFF.

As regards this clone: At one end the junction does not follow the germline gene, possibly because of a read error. The CDR3 protein is CASSIASQLAGDKEQFF. The CDR3 region has the DNA TGTGCCAGTAGTATAGCTTCTCAACTAGCGGGAGACAAAGAGCAGTTCTTC. The chain recombines TRBV19 with TRBJ2-1; 11 positions agree with TRBD2. Germline V gives CDR1 LNHDA, CDR2 SQIVND (reference sequence). CDR3 length: 17 residues.

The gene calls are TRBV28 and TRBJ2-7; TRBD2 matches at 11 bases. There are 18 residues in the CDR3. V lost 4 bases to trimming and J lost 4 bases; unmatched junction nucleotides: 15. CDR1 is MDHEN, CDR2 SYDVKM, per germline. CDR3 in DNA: TGTGCCAGCAGTTATGCAAGGGATAGCGGGAGGGCCTGGTACGAGCAGTACTTC. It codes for CASSYARDSGRAWYEQYF.

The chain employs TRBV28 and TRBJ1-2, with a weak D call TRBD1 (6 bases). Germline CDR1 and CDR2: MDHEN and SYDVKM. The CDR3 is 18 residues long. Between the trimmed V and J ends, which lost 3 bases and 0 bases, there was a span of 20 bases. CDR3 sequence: CASSFIFETGTSNYGYTF. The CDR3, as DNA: TGTGCCAGCAGTTTTATATTCGAGACAGGCACCTCTAACTATGGCTACACCTTC.

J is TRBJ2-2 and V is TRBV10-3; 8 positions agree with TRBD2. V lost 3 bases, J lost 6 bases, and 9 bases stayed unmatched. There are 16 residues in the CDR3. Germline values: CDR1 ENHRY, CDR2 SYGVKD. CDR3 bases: TGTGCCATCAGTGAACTAAGTCTAGCGGGTGCCGGGGAGCTGTTTTTT. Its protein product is CAISELSLAGAGELFF.

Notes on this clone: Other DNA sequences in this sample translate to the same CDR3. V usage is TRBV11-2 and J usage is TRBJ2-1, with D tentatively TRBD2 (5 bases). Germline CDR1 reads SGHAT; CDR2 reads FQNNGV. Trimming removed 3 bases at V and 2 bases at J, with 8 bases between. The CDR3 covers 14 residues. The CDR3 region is CASSLSGTYNEQFF. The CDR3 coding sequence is TGTGCCAGCAGCTTGTCGGGAACCTACAATGAGCAGTTCTTC.

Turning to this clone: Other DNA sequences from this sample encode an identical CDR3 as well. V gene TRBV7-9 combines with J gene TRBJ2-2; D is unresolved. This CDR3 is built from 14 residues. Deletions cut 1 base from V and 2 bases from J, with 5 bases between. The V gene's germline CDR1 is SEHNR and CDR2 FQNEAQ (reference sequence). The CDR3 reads CASSLVLNTGELFF. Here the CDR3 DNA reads TGTGCCAGCAGCTTAGTACTAAACACCGGGGAGCTGTTTTTT.

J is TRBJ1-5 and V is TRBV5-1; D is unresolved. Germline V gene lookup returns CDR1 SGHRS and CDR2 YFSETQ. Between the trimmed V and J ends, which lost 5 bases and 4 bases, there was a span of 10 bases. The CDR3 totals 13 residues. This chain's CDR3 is CASSPDGNQPQHF. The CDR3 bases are TGCGCCAGCAGTCCCGACGGGAATCAGCCCCAGCATTTT.

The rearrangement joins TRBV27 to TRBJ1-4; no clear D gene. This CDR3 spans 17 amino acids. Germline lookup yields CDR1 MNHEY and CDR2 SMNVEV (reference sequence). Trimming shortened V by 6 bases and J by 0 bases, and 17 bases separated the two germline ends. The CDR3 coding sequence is TGTGCCAGCAGCCTGCGGAGGGAACGTGCAACTAATGAAAAACTGTTTTTT. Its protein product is CASSLRRERATNEKLFF.

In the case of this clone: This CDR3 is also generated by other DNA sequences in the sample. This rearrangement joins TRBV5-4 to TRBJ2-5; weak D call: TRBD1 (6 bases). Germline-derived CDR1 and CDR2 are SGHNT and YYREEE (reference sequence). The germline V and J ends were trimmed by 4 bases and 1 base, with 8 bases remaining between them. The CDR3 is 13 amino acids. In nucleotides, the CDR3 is TGTGCCAGCAGCCCGGACAGCCAAGAGACCCAGTACTTC. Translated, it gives CASSPDSQETQYF.

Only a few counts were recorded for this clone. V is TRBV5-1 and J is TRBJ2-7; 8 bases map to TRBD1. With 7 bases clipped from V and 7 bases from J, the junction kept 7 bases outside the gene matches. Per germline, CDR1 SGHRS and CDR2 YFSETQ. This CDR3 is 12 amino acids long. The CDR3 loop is CASRTGLREQYF. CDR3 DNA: TGCGCCAGCCGGACAGGGTTGAGGGAGCAGTACTTC.

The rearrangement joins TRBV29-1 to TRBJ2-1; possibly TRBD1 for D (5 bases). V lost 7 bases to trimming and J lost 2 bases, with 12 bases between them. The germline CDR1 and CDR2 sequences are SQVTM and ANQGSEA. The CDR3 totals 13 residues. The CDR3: CSGGRIPYNEQFF. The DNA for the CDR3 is TGCAGCGGGGGCAGGATACCCTACAATGAGCAGTTCTTC.

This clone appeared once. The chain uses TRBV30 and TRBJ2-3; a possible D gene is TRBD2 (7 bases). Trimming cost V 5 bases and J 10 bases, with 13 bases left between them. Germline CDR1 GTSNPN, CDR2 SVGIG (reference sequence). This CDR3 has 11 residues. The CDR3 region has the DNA TGTGCCTGGGACGGGGGGCCGGCGCAGTATTTT. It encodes CAWDGGPAQYF.

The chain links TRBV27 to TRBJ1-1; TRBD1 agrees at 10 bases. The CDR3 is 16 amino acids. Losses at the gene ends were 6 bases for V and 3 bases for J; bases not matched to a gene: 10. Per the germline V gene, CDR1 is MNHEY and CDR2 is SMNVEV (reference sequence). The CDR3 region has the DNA TGTGCCAGCAGCTCTCGACAGGGGGCAAGGGACACTGAAGCTTTCTTT. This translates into CASSSRQGARDTEAFF.

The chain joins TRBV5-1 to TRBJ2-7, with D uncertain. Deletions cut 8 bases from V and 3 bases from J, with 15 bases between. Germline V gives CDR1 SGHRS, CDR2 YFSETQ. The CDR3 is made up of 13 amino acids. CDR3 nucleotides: TGCGCCAGGTACTTGGCGATGTTCTACGAGCAGTACTTC. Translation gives CARYLAMFYEQYF.

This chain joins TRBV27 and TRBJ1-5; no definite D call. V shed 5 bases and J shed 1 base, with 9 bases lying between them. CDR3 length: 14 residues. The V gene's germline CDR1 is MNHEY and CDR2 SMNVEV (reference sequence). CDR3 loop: CASSPLGSNQPQHF. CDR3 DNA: TGTGCCAGCAGTCCCCTCGGGAGCAATCAGCCCCAGCATTTT.

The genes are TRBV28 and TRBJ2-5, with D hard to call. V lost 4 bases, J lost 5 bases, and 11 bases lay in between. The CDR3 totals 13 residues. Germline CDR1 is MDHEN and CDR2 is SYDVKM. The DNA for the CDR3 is TGTGCCAGCAGTTGGAATCTCGTGGAGACCCAGTACTTC. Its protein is CASSWNLVETQYF.

For the CDR3, the DNA is TGTGCCAGCAGCCTCACCATTGGGACAGGGGATTTGAACACTGAAGCTTTCTTT. As protein: CASSLTIGTGDLNTEAFF. The chain joins TRBV9 to TRBJ1-1, with 10 nucleotides matching TRBD1. From germline, CDR1 is SGDLS and CDR2 YYNGEE. The CDR3 loop spans 18 amino acids. The trim removed 4 bases at V and 0 bases at J, leaving 12 bases unmatched.

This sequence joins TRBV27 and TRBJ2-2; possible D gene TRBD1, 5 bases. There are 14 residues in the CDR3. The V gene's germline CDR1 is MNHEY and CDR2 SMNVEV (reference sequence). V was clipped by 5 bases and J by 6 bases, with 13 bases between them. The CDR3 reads CASSPSQGPGELFF. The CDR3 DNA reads TGTGCCAGCAGTCCCTCCCAGGGTCCCGGGGAGCTGTTTTTT.

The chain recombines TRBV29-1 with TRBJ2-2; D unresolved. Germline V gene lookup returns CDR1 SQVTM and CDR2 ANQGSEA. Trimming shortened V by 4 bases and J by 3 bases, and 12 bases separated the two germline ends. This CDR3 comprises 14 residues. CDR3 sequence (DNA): TGCAGCGTTGTGCCAGTTACCCACACCGGGGAGCTGTTTTTT. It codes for CSVVPVTHTGELFF.

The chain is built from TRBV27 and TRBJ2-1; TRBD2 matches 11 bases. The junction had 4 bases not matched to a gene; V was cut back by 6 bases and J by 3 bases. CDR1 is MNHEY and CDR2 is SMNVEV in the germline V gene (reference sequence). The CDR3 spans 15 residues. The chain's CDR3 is CASSRLAGRYNEQFF. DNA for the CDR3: TGTGCCAGCAGCCGACTAGCGGGACGCTACAATGAGCAGTTCTTC.

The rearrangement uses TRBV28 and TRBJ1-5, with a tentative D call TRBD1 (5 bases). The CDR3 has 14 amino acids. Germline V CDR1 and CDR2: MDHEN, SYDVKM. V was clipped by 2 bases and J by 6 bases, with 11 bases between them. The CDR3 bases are TGTGCCAGCAGTTTAGGTCAGGGCGCTCAGCCCCAGCATTTT. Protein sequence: CASSLGQGAQPQHF. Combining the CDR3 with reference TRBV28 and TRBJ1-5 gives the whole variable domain DVKVTQSSRYLVKRTGEKVFLECVQDMDHENMFWYRQDPGLGLRLIYFSYDVKMKEKGDIPEGYSVSREKKERFSLILESASTNQTSMYLCASSLGQGAQPQHFGDGTRLSIL.

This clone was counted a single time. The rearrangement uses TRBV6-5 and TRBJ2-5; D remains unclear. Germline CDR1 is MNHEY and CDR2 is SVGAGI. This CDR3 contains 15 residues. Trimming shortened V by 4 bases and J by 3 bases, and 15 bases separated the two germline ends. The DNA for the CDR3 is TGTGCCAGCAGTTTCTCGGGCGGCTTCGAAGAGACCCAGTACTTC. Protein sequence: CASSFSGGFEETQYF.

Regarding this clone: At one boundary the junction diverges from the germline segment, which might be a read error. The DNA for the CDR3 is TGTGCCAGCAGGGAATCAAGATCAGAGGGGTCTCAGGAGCAGTACTTC. Translating gives CASRESRSEGSQEQYF. This chain uses TRBV25-1 with TRBJ2-7; D is tentatively TRBD1 or TRBD2 (5 bases each). Germline lookup yields CDR1 MGHDK and CDR2 SYGVNS. The CDR3 is made up of 16 amino acids.